A selection of T cell receptor beta chains follows, all from one sample in a study of regulatory T cells in long-lasting Graves disease. TCRdb passed the multiplex PCR reads through MiXCR, listing each CDR3 protein once. Found here are some 370,000 distinct CDR3 sequences, 23% of them singletons; the top ten hold 25% to 30%. The sequencing here drew on peripheral blood mononuclear cells (PBMCs), taken when the disease was refractory, from a patient treated with antithyroid drugs. Every receptor here comes from a woman in her thirties or forties with Graves disease. CDR3s include the opening cysteine and the closing phenylalanine or tryptophan. The order of the fields is V gene, D gene, clone size, J gene, CDR3 protein, CDR3 DNA. D genes are given only for firm matches. The size entry is marked missing in some rows and otherwise reads once, few, many or a size class.

V: TRBV28
D: .
size: many
J: TRBJ1-2
CDR3: CASSFPPPGLPVYTF
DNA: TGTGCCAGCAGTTTCCCCCCACCAGGGCTTCCAGTCTACACCTTC

V: TRBV6-1
D: TRBD1
size: .
J: TRBJ2-7
CDR3: CASSEAGTGLYEQYF
DNA: TGTGCCAGCAGCGAGGCCGGGACAGGCCTCTACGAGCAGTACTTC

V: TRBV12-3/TRBV12-4
D: .
size: .
J: TRBJ2-5
CDR3: CASTRSSRQETQYF
DNA: TGTGCCAGCACTCGGTCAAGTCGCCAAGAGACCCAGTACTTC

V: TRBV11-2
D: TRBD1
size: many
J: TRBJ2-2
CDR3: CASSRRGHGELFF
DNA: TGTGCCAGCAGCCGCAGGGGGCACGGGGAGCTGTTTTTT

V: TRBV6-2/TRBV6-3
D: .
size: many
J: TRBJ2-7
CDR3: CASGSPEQYF
DNA: TGTGCCAGCGGTTCCCCCGAGCAGTACTTC

V: TRBV7-8
D: .
size: .
J: TRBJ2-7
CDR3: CASSLGQANVYEQYF
DNA: TGTGCCAGCAGCTTAGGACAGGCGAATGTCTACGAGCAGTACTTC

V: TRBV28
D: .
size: many
J: TRBJ2-7
CDR3: CASSSVGSYEQYF
DNA: TGTGCCAGCAGCTCTGTCGGCTCCTACGAGCAGTACTTC

V: TRBV6-5
D: .
size: many
J: TRBJ1-2
CDR3: CASSYGDSPSNYGYTF
DNA: TGTGCCAGCAGTTACGGGGATTCCCCGTCTAACTATGGCTACACCTTC

V: TRBV28
D: TRBD1
size: .
J: TRBJ1-5
CDR3: CASSLFGTGKPSNQPQHF
DNA: TGTGCCAGCAGTTTATTTGGGACAGGGAAACCAAGCAATCAGCCCCAGCATTTT

V: TRBV11-2
D: .
size: few
J: TRBJ2-2
CDR3: CASSFRPNSGSNTGELFF
DNA: TGTGCCAGCAGCTTTCGACCGAACAGCGGATCTAACACCGGGGAGCTGTTTTTT

V: TRBV3-1
D: .
size: few
J: TRBJ2-7
CDR3: CASSRPVRQNFYEQYF
DNA: TGTGCCAGCAGCCGCCCCGTTCGACAGAATTTCTACGAGCAGTACTTC

V: TRBV11-2
D: TRBD1
size: many
J: TRBJ2-7
CDR3: CASSLAGGGNYEQYF
DNA: TGTGCCAGCAGCTTAGCAGGGGGCGGTAACTACGAGCAGTACTTC

V: TRBV9
D: TRBD2
size: .
J: TRBJ2-1
CDR3: CASSSSGRVNEQFF
DNA: TGTGCCAGCAGCAGTAGCGGGAGGGTTAATGAGCAGTTCTTC

V: TRBV28
D: TRBD2
size: many
J: TRBJ2-2
CDR3: CASRRRLAGAMFF
DNA: TGTGCCAGCAGGCGACGACTAGCGGGTGCGATGTTTTTT

V: TRBV5-1
D: TRBD2
size: once
J: TRBJ2-1
CDR3: CASSSERGSSYNEQFF
DNA: TGCGCCAGCAGCTCCGAGCGGGGGAGCTCCTACAATGAGCAGTTCTTC

V: TRBV6-1
D: .
size: many
J: TRBJ2-7
CDR3: CASQGRAAYEQYF
DNA: TGTGCCAGCCAAGGTAGGGCGGCCTACGAGCAGTACTTC

V: TRBV6-5
D: .
size: many
J: TRBJ2-5
CDR3: CASSYWGAWVETQYF
DNA: TGTGCCAGCAGTTACTGGGGGGCCTGGGTGGAGACCCAGTACTTC

V: TRBV20-1
D: .
size: few
J: TRBJ2-7
CDR3: CSARDWRLEVVEQYF
DNA: TGCAGTGCTAGAGATTGGCGCCTAGAGGTTGTTGAGCAGTACTTC

V: TRBV28
D: .
size: .
J: TRBJ2-3
CDR3: CASSFIIRGGAAHTDTQYF
DNA: TGTGCCAGCAGTTTTATAATCCGGGGCGGGGCCGCCCACACAGATACGCAGTATTTT

V: TRBV2
D: TRBD2
size: .
J: TRBJ2-2
CDR3: CASSPTGLAGDYIRGGSGELFF
DNA: TGTGCCAGCAGTCCGACGGGACTAGCGGGAGACTATATCCGGGGGGGGTCCGGGGAGCTGTTTTTT

V: TRBV7-9
D: TRBD2
size: .
J: TRBJ2-1
CDR3: CASSMTSGRAAEQFF
DNA: TGTGCCAGCAGCATGACTAGCGGGAGGGCCGCTGAGCAGTTCTTC

V: TRBV20-1
D: .
size: .
J: TRBJ1-2
CDR3: CNGSGDLEGGYTF
DNA: TGCAATGGGTCCGGGGACTTGGAGGGGGGCTACACCTTC

V: TRBV7-2
D: TRBD1
size: few
J: TRBJ2-5
CDR3: CASSSTYRGEETQYF
DNA: TGTGCCAGCAGCTCCACATACAGGGGGGAAGAGACCCAGTACTTC

V: TRBV12-3/TRBV12-4
D: TRBD1
size: many
J: TRBJ1-2
CDR3: CASSPQGNNYGYTF
DNA: TGTGCCAGCAGTCCACAGGGGAACAACTATGGCTACACCTTC

V: TRBV3-1
D: .
size: few
J: TRBJ2-5
CDR3: CASSQDLTGETQYF
DNA: TGTGCCAGCAGCCAAGATCTTACCGGGGAGACCCAGTACTTC

V: TRBV29-1
D: .
size: many
J: TRBJ2-2
CDR3: CSVETSGELFF
DNA: TGCAGCGTTGAGACTAGCGGGGAGCTGTTTTTT

V: TRBV24-1
D: TRBD1
size: .
J: TRBJ2-7
CDR3: CATSDPGQGSIYEQYF
DNA: TGTGCCACCAGTGACCCGGGACAGGGGAGTATCTACGAGCAGTACTTC

V: TRBV11-2
D: .
size: few
J: TRBJ2-6
CDR3: CASSLRGGSSGANVLTF
DNA: TGTGCCAGCAGCTTACGAGGGGGAAGCTCTGGGGCCAACGTCCTGACTTTC

V: TRBV4-1
D: .
size: .
J: TRBJ2-2
CDR3: CASTNKRSGELFF
DNA: TGCGCCAGCACTAATAAGCGGAGCGGGGAGCTGTTTTTT

V: TRBV12-3/TRBV12-4
D: .
size: .
J: TRBJ2-7
CDR3: CASSLPGAASYEQYF
DNA: TGTGCCAGCAGCCTCCCAGGGGCAGCTTCCTACGAGCAGTACTTC

V: TRBV19
D: .
size: many
J: TRBJ1-5
CDR3: CASTHNLGSNQPQHF
DNA: TGTGCCAGTACACACAATTTGGGGAGCAATCAGCCCCAGCATTTT

V: TRBV15
D: .
size: many
J: TRBJ2-5
CDR3: CATSRDFGVETQYF
DNA: TGTGCCACCAGCAGAGATTTTGGGGTAGAGACCCAGTACTTC

V: TRBV27
D: TRBD1
size: many
J: TRBJ1-6
CDR3: CASTHFTGDHSPLHF
DNA: TGTGCCAGCACCCACTTCACAGGGGATCATTCACCCCTCCACTTT

V: TRBV28
D: .
size: many
J: TRBJ2-2
CDR3: CASSLDGTFTGELFF
DNA: TGTGCCAGCAGTTTAGACGGGACGTTCACCGGGGAGCTGTTTTTT

V: TRBV11-3
D: .
size: few
J: TRBJ2-2
CDR3: CASSLVGDASNTGELFF
DNA: TGTGCCAGCAGCTTAGTGGGGGACGCGAGCAATACCGGGGAGCTGTTTTTT

V: TRBV7-9
D: TRBD1
size: many
J: TRBJ2-5
CDR3: CASSLERGLETQYF
DNA: TGTGCCAGCAGCTTAGAGAGGGGGCTGGAGACCCAGTACTTC

V: TRBV29-1
D: TRBD1
size: many
J: TRBJ1-2
CDR3: CSVEDRTGTTNYGYTF
DNA: TGCAGCGTTGAAGACCGGACAGGGACTACTAACTATGGCTACACCTTC

V: TRBV24-1
D: .
size: many
J: TRBJ2-5
CDR3: CATSETRATRGHTRETQYF
DNA: TGTGCCACCAGTGAAACACGCGCGACCAGGGGACATACACGTGAGACCCAGTACTTC

V: TRBV2
D: TRBD1
size: many
J: TRBJ2-1
CDR3: CASRTGGSYNEQFF
DNA: TGTGCCAGTAGAACAGGGGGCTCCTACAATGAGCAGTTCTTC

V: TRBV27
D: .
size: few
J: TRBJ2-2
CDR3: CASSHVDYLFTGELFF
DNA: TGTGCCAGCAGTCATGTGGACTATCTGTTCACCGGGGAGCTGTTTTTT

V: TRBV25-1
D: .
size: few
J: TRBJ1-1
CDR3: CASSSRTGRISEAFF
DNA: TGTGCCAGCAGTTCACGGACGGGGAGGATCTCGGAAGCTTTCTTT

V: TRBV18
D: TRBD1
size: few
J: TRBJ1-1
CDR3: CASSLGQGAMYSEAFF
DNA: TGTGCCAGCTCACTGGGACAGGGGGCGATGTACTCTGAAGCTTTCTTT

V: TRBV12-3/TRBV12-4
D: TRBD2
size: .
J: TRBJ2-1
CDR3: CASSSRAGGGNNEQFF
DNA: TGTGCCAGCAGTTCGAGGGCGGGAGGTGGCAACAATGAGCAGTTCTTC

V: TRBV5-6
D: TRBD1
size: few
J: TRBJ2-2
CDR3: CASSRDRGIGELFF
DNA: TGTGCCAGCAGTCGGGACAGGGGAATCGGGGAGCTGTTTTTT